Below, one TCR beta chain is given with its context. The antigen this receptor binds is unknown. Base-call qualities are not available, and no considerably larger clone is one nucleotide away. TCR beta CDR3 regions were amplified from RNA transcripts. For the first round of RT-PCR on the TCR CDR3, the HTBI primer set was used together with the Qiagen OneStep RT-PCR kit. Libraries were constructed in a second round of multiplex PCR, after which size selection and purification were carried out. Sequencing of the libraries was done on an Illumina HiSeq2000 using paired-end 100 bp reads. Turning to the authors' computational methods: SOAPnuke was used to process the raw data, removing reads that contained adapters or uncalled bases, had a mean Phred below 15, or lacked an exact match to the constant primer or identifier. High-quality paired reads were merged with COPE v1.2.5, and unique nucleotide sequences were defined as clonotypes. MiTCR v1.1 was used to align the clonotypes against IMGT TRBV, TRBD and TRBJ reference segments. The analysis was restricted to V-J combinations with a frequency above 0.0001, which together covered 99% to 99.2% of the repertoires. A TCS score was defined as the ratio between F50 (clonal expansion) and ExV (chaos), using BLOSUM62-based TCRdist between CDR3 peptides within each V-J. Welch's t-statistics and random forest reduced fewer than 600 V-J features to under 15, which were used in a naive Bayes classifier (R e1071). Using fastp trimming at Q25 and MiXCR clonotype assembly, TCRdb reanalyzed the public sequencing data and kept in-frame beta chains. CDR3 protein sequences are deduplicated, and each keeps its most common genes and DNA. The V and J calls shown here were made by TCRdb, not taken from the authors' results. For this sample the table gives 300,000 to 350,000 distinct CDR3 sequences, of which 16% were detected only once. Together, the top ten hold 33% of the sample.

The source of the sample is a study of T cells in Graves' hyperthyroidism and ophthalmopathy (dated by TCRdb to between 2017 and 2020). Turning to the overall study: Peripheral blood was sampled at the time of initial diagnosis, prior to any treatment. To identify distinguishing TCR V-J signatures, a discovery cohort of 100 patients was used, comprising fewer than 45 with Graves' ophthalmopathy and 57 with stable Graves' hyperthyroidism. Prospective prediction of ophthalmopathy was tested in an independent validation cohort consisting of 18 hyperthyroidism patients and some 15 patients who later progressed to ophthalmopathy. The roughly 100 discovery patients were randomly split 7:3 into training and test sets. The study also compared thyroid tissue and blood T-cell repertoires from about six Graves' hyperthyroidism patients. After sampling, hyperthyroidism patients received methimazole starting at 30 mg daily, and ophthalmopathy patients received high-dose intravenous methylprednisolone. The paper describes TCR Vbeta CDR3 sequencing of 120 to 150 peripheral blood samples, made up of roughly 45 ophthalmopathy patients, 70 to 75 hyperthyroidism patients and about 17 progressor patients. Overall results and qualifications from the work: In validation, progression to ophthalmopathy was predicted by the model with approximately 67% sensitivity and 72% to 85% specificity, a median of about 6 months before onset. Most expanded thyroid clonotypes (frequency above 0.001) were also found in blood, which suggests that blood repertoires may mirror thyroid immune responses. Sample size was not statistically predetermined, and investigators were not blinded to group allocation. Ophthalmopathy was separated from stable hyperthyroidism by a 13 V-J signature model, with around 90% sensitivity and 81% to 82% specificity obtained in cross-validation and 80%/75% obtained in testing.

Graves' hyperthyroidism was defined as stable when no progression to ophthalmopathy occurred over 18 months of follow-up. The hyperthyroidism patients were between 18 and 65 years old and newly diagnosed, with a disease duration of less than 2 months. Any patient with an uncontrolled infection, another autoimmune disease, pregnancy or lactation was excluded. Diagnoses relied on clinical symptoms, serum thyroxine and TRAb, thyroid ultrasound and orbital computed tomography. PBMCs were separated from over 9 ml of fresh peripheral blood using Ficoll-Paque density gradient centrifugation. Total RNA was extracted with Trizol reagent, and quality was checked on an Agilent 2100 Bioanalyzer. The source is a man aged 25-45 years with Graves' hyperthyroidism. The sequencing sample was made of blood.

The CDR3 corresponds to CASLRQGANEQFF. The DNA sequence is given as TGTGCCAGCCTAAGACAGGGGGCCAATGAGCAGTTCTTC. Recombination connected TRBV7-9 to TRBJ2-1, and TRBD1 matches 10 of the central bases. Based on the germline V gene (reference sequence), the CDR1 and CDR2 sequences are SEHNR and FQNEAQ. After removal of 8 bases from V and 6 bases from J, the junction retains 4 bases not matched to a gene. The CDR3 covers 13 residues, taking in both the cysteine and the phenylalanine. Here the CDR3 DNA is all that survives: 39 bases in frame from base 1.